This entry concerns a single TCR beta chain. The antigen remains undetermined. The study ran its PCR with 60 Vbeta and 13 Jbeta primers. The table came from immunoSEQ multiplex PCR; TCRdb's copy has only in-frame clones and leaves some out. The data contain about 91,000 clones, approximately 69% of them singletons. These data are taken from a study of cytomegalovirus exposure and HLA in healthy donors. Study as a whole: HLA-typed donors were the source of tens of millions of unique TCRs held in an early data release.

The V end lost 4 bases, the J end lost 0 bases, and 14 bases lay between the germline ends. This CDR3 is 16 amino acids long. Germline V gene lookup returns CDR1 SGHRS and CDR2 YFSETQ. Broader study findings: Highest at DRB1 and lowest at HLA-C, TCR association rates differed among HLA loci in a later analysis.

The rearrangement links TRBV5-1 to TRBJ1-3, with D possibly matching TRBD1 (5 bases). Input material: PBMCs. The receptor was derived from a female donor in good health and CMV-seronegative. The CDR3 DNA follows: TGCGCCAGCAGCCCTTCTCAGGGACTCTCTGGAAACACCATATATTTT. Its translation is CASSPSQGLSGNTIYF.